This entry features one TCR beta chain sequence. V was clipped by 9 bases and J by 6 bases, with 14 bases between them. The CDR3 is made up of 13 amino acids. The germline CDR1 and CDR2 sequences are SGHNT and YENEEA. These data belong to a study of blood T cell repertoires in COVID-19. Overall study context: Sources were T cells, B-cell-depleted T cells, or PBMCs; the material itself was cDNA or gDNA.

In the study's own analysis: From reference gene primer amplification, estimates of nucleated cell counts were derived. TCRdb keeps only in-frame clones here, not all; method: immunoSEQ multiplex PCR. The V and J calls and clone size were taken over from that table, and D and trimming were inferred from the DNA. The repertoire holds about 220,000 clones, 80% to 85% seen once, with approximately 5.2% in the top ten. The chain has TRBV11-3 and TRBJ2-2, with D possibly TRBD1 on 5 matching bases. This TCR was recovered from a woman in her sixties or seventies with COVID-19, enrolled during active disease. The sample was peripheral blood. Here the CDR3 DNA reads TGTGCCAGTGGCAGGGATGGGGCCGGGGAGCTGTTTTTT. It translates to CASGRDGAGELFF.